The entry that follows covers one T cell receptor (beta chain) sequence. The antigen remains undetermined. This record comes from a study of graft-versus-host responses after intestinal transplantation. Study information: Each of the recipients got a multivisceral, liver-intestinal, or isolated intestinal transplant. For about three years after anti-thymocyte globulin induction, all recipients took tacrolimus and steroids. General observations from the study: Graft-versus-host to host-versus-graft clonal ratios in allografts were high in patients with graft-donor T cell macrochimerism. Researchers found GvH clones in recipient marrow, and some showed up first in ileum or blood.

The protocol was immunoSEQ multiplex PCR, while the TCRdb copy is restricted to in-frame clones and leaves out a portion. The sample includes roughly 36,000 clones, 83% seen only once; the top ten take about 3.5%. The sample here was PBMCs, taken approximately 1,000 days after transplant. The sequence derives from a human patient who received an intestinal transplant, so some T cells may come from the graft donor.

The CDR3 reads CASSITGEAGNEQFF. CDR3 nucleotide sequence: TGTGCCAGTAGTATTACGGGGGAGGCGGGCAATGAGCAGTTCTTC. The chain is built from TRBV19 and TRBJ2-1; possible D gene TRBD2, 6 bases. Germline CDR1 is LNHDA and CDR2 is SQIVND (reference sequence). CDR3 length: 15 amino acids. Trimming took off 3 bases at V and 6 bases at J, with 15 bases between the two ends.